This TCR beta chain was identified during a study of technical replicates of blood from a handful of donors. TCRdb keeps only in-frame clones here, not all; method: immunoSEQ multiplex PCR. This table has around 61,000 clones, approximately 86% appearing once. Trimming cost V 5 bases and J 3 bases; bases outside gene matches: 6. The germline CDR1 and CDR2 sequences are SGHTA and FQGNSA. The CDR3 sequence is 16 residues long. The specimen was PBMCs. The V gene is TRBV7-2, the J gene TRBJ2-5; TRBD2 matches at 13 bases. The sequence was collected from a human donor in good health. Some clones in this sample may be carry-over from other donors' samples. CDR3 in amino acids: CASSIRTSGGKETQYF. CDR3 coding DNA: TGTGCCAGCAGCATCAGGACTAGCGGGGGTAAAGAGACCCAGTACTTC. The whole variable domain, filled in from reference TRBV7-2 and TRBJ2-5, reads GAGVSQSPSNKVTEKGKDVELRCDPISGHTALYWYRQSLGQGLEFLIYFQGNSAPDKSGLPSDRFSAERTGGSVSTLTIQRTQQEDSAVYLCASSIRTSGGKETQYFGPGTRLLVL.